A selection of T cell receptor beta chains follows, all from one sample in a study of identical twins. TCRdb used MiXCR to reprocess the 5' RACE reads, holding one entry per CDR3 protein. The sample consists of approximately 670,000 distinct CDR3 sequences, approximately 6.1% of them appearing once. Sequencing input: naive T cells sorted from blood. The source of these receptors is a man younger than 35 in good health. The CDR3 runs from the conserved cysteine through the conserved F or W.

V,CDR3
TRBV11-2,CASSLIGDEQFF
TRBV9,CASSVDRVGDGYTF
TRBV7-9,CASSFFNNEQFF
TRBV5-1,CASSLPQGREGLNNEQFF
TRBV12-3/TRBV12-4,CASTSGKETQYF
TRBV10-3,CAISVAGPYNEQFF
TRBV29-1,CSVEVPGQGHDF
TRBV11-2,CASSLLRTSGFSTDTQFF
TRBV30,CAWTGIFGDQPQHF
TRBV24-1,CATRTGYSNEQFF
TRBV30,CAWSGGRNTEAFF
TRBV20-1,CSARSLFGTLNEQFF
TRBV7-9,CASSTELSLTEAFF
TRBV6-1,CASTERANTGELFF
TRBV5-5,CASSLERTSWYGYTF
TRBV6-1,CASRWGTGDAEAFF
TRBV10-1,CASSESRDWTSGNPDTQYF
TRBV5-1,CASKEGHSGNTIYF
TRBV6-5,CASNYRMNTEAFF
TRBV25-1,CASGTSIGPQYF
TRBV5-1,CASSSGTSGLGDTQYF
TRBV15,CATSPPRGDTQYF
TRBV12-3/TRBV12-4,CASTKSGRARETQYF
TRBV14,CASSQGTGGRHEQYF
TRBV29-1,CSVAIGEPDTQYF